The T cell receptor beta chain described here comes from a study of shared clonotypes between healthy human individuals. Study findings and constraints: In general, naive subsets displayed greater estimated richness than memory subsets did.

The table came from immunoSEQ multiplex PCR; TCRdb's copy has only in-frame clones and leaves some out. The data show around 510,000 clones, 90% to 97% seen once. The CDR3 is 14 residues long. V was clipped by 5 bases and J by 6 bases; unmatched bases: 5. CDR1 is SGHNT, CDR2 YYREEE, per germline (reference sequence). This clone was recorded only once. Its antigen is currently unknown. Sequencing input: naive CD4+ T cells sorted from blood. Sample subset: CD45RA+ positively selected. This receptor was identified in a woman aged 25 to 39 in good health. The chain combines TRBV5-4 with TRBJ2-1, with 10 positions matching TRBD1. This CDR3 reads CASSPRDRGNEQFF. The CDR3 DNA sequence: TGTGCCAGCAGTCCCCGGGACAGGGGCAATGAGCAGTTCTTC.